Shown below are 5 T cell receptor beta chains from a single sample sequenced in a study of blood T cells in healthy people across ages. Sample-barcoded 5' priming and a J-beta primer mix drove a second PCR of roughly 6 to 12 cycles. One entry per CDR3 protein, called by TCRdb with MiXCR from the 5' RACE reads. The data contain over 950,000 distinct CDR3 sequences, roughly 47% of them seen just once; the ten biggest clones take up 20% to 25%. Sequencing input: blood. The receptors come from an older woman in good health.

This rearrangement joins TRBV30 to TRBJ2-5, with D tentatively TRBD1 (6 bases). This CDR3 is built from 11 residues. Per germline, CDR1 GTSNPN and CDR2 SVGIG (reference sequence). V lost 4 bases to trimming and J lost 5 bases, with 8 bases between them. The CDR3 nucleotides are TGTGCCTGGATAGGGGGTGAGACCCAGTACTTC. The encoded protein is CAWIGGETQYF.

The V call is TRBV29-1, the J call TRBJ1-5; TRBD1 is a possible D gene (6 bases). The CDR3 has 14 amino acids. Looked up from germline, CDR1 is SQVTM and CDR2 is ANQGSEA. Trimming cost V 4 bases and J 7 bases, with 17 bases left between them. For the CDR3, the DNA is TGCAGCGTTGGAGCCTCCAGGGGCGGGCAGCCCCAGCATTTT. Protein: CSVGASRGGQPQHF.

This chain joins TRBV4-1 and TRBJ1-2; unclear D gene. Germline lookup yields CDR1 MGHRA and CDR2 YSYEKL. Trimming took 0 bases from V and 4 from J, leaving 12 bases between them. CDR3 size: 15 residues. The CDR3 reads CASSQEAGLRYGYTF. As DNA, the CDR3 is TGCGCCAGCAGCCAAGAGGCAGGATTGCGCTATGGCTACACCTTC.

This clonotype showed up just a few times. The chain joins TRBV2 to TRBJ2-3, with D perhaps TRBD1 or TRBD2 (5 bases each). Germline CDR1 reads SNHLY; CDR2 reads FYNNEI. CDR3 size: 16 residues. V was trimmed by 6 bases and J by 2 bases, leaving 18 bases between them. The CDR3 region is CASRPPGRAATDTQYF. CDR3 in DNA: TGTGCCAGCAGGCCCCCGGGACGAGCGGCCACAGATACGCAGTATTTT.

This clonotype occurred a few times. The V gene is TRBV25-1, the J gene TRBJ2-7; possible D gene TRBD2, 5 bases. With 4 bases removed from V and 0 bases from J, the gap between germline ends came to 13 bases. The germline gives CDR1 MGHDK, CDR2 SYGVNS. There are 15 residues in the CDR3. CDR3 loop: CASSARGLFSYEQYF. The CDR3 DNA reads TGTGCCAGCAGTGCACGAGGGCTGTTCTCCTACGAGCAGTACTTC.